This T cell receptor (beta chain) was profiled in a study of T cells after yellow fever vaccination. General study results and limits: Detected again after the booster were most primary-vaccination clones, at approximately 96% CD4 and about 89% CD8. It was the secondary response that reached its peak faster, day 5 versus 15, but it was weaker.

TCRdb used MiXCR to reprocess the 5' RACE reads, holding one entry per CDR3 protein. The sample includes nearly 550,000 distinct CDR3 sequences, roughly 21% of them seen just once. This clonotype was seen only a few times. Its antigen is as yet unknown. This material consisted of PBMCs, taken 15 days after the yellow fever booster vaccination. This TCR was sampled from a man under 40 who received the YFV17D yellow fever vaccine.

The CDR3 spells CASSSTGEGGYTF. Here the CDR3 DNA reads TGTGCCAGCAGCTCGACAGGGGAGGGTGGCTACACCTTC. The chain carries TRBV7-9 and TRBJ1-2; 8 bases are shared with TRBD1. From germline, CDR1 is SEHNR and CDR2 FQNEAQ (reference sequence). V lost 4 bases, J lost 7 bases, and 5 bases stayed unmatched. The CDR3 sequence is 13 residues long.